One T cell receptor beta chain is described in this entry. Its antigen is undetermined. The data belong to a study of blood T cells in healthy people across ages. General study findings and limits: The percentage of naive T cells correlated strongly with TCR beta diversity.

Next came a second PCR, run for roughly 6 to 11 cycles, which used a sample-barcoded 5' primer along with a J-beta primer mix. Unique molecular identifiers of 12 random nucleotides labeled each cDNA. A single record per CDR3 protein comes from TCRdb applying MiXCR to the 5' RACE reads. The sample includes approximately 1,000,000 distinct CDR3 sequences, around two fifths of them seen just once. Donors ranged from 6 to 90 years old and were healthy Caucasians in Russia. Samples had at least 6 million PBMCs isolated from them. This TCR derives from a man between 18 and 35 years old in good health. Sequencing was done on a sample of blood.

The chain's CDR3 is CASSPEFPGNEQYF. The DNA for the CDR3 is TGTGCCAGCAGCCCGGAGTTTCCGGGGAATGAGCAGTACTTC. This chain uses TRBV7-9 with TRBJ2-5, with a tentative D call TRBD2 (5 bases). Between the trimmed V and J ends, which lost 5 bases and 11 bases, there was a span of 21 bases. The CDR3 contains 14 residues. Germline CDR1 is SEHNR and CDR2 is FQNEAQ (reference sequence).